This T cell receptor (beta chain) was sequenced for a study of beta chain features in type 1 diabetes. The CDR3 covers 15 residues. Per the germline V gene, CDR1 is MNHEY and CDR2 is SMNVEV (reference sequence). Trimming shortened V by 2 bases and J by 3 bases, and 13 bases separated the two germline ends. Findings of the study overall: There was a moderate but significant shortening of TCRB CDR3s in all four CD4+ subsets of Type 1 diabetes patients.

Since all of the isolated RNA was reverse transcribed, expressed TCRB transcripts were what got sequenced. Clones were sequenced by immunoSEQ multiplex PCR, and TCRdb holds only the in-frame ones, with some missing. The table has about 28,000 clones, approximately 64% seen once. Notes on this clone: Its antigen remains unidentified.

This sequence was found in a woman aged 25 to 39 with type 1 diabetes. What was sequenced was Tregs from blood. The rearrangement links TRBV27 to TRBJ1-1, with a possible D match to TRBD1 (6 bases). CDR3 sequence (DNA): TGTGCCAGCAGTTTACTTCCTGGACAGTACACTGAAGCTTTCTTT. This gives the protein CASSLLPGQYTEAFF.